The present entry profiles one TCR beta chain with its context. The entry originates in a study of blood T cell repertoires in COVID-19. Study information: Acute-phase and convalescent COVID-19 samples originated in the United States, Italy and Spain. Nucleic acid was either cDNA or gDNA, and it came from T cells, B-cell-depleted T cells, or PBMCs.

In the source study's methods: Quantification of nucleated cells was approximated via reference gene primer amplification. TCRdb's copy holds only in-frame clones and misses some; the assay was immunoSEQ multiplex PCR. D and trimming come from the DNA, and the V and J calls and clone size come from that table. The table has about 81,000 clones, 91% seen once. This receptor was obtained from a woman between 50 and 59 years old in a cohort sampled during active COVID-19. Sequenced material: peripheral blood.

The CDR3 DNA reads TGTGCCAGCAGCTTAACCGGGACTAGCGGCACAGATACGCAGTATTTT. Its protein is CASSLTGTSGTDTQYF. The chain has TRBV5-6 and TRBJ2-3; TRBD2 aligns across 10 bases. V lost 2 bases to trimming and J lost 1 base; unmatched junction nucleotides: 4. The CDR3 extends over 16 amino acids. Germline assignment: CDR1 SGHDT and CDR2 YYEEEE. Full variable domain (outside the CDR3, taken from reference TRBV5-6 and TRBJ2-3): DAGVTQSPTHLIKTRGQQVTLRCSPKSGHDTVSWYQQALGQGPQFIFQYYEEEERQRGNFPDRFSGHQFPNYSSELNVNALLLGDSALYLCASSLTGTSGTDTQYFGPGTRLTVL.